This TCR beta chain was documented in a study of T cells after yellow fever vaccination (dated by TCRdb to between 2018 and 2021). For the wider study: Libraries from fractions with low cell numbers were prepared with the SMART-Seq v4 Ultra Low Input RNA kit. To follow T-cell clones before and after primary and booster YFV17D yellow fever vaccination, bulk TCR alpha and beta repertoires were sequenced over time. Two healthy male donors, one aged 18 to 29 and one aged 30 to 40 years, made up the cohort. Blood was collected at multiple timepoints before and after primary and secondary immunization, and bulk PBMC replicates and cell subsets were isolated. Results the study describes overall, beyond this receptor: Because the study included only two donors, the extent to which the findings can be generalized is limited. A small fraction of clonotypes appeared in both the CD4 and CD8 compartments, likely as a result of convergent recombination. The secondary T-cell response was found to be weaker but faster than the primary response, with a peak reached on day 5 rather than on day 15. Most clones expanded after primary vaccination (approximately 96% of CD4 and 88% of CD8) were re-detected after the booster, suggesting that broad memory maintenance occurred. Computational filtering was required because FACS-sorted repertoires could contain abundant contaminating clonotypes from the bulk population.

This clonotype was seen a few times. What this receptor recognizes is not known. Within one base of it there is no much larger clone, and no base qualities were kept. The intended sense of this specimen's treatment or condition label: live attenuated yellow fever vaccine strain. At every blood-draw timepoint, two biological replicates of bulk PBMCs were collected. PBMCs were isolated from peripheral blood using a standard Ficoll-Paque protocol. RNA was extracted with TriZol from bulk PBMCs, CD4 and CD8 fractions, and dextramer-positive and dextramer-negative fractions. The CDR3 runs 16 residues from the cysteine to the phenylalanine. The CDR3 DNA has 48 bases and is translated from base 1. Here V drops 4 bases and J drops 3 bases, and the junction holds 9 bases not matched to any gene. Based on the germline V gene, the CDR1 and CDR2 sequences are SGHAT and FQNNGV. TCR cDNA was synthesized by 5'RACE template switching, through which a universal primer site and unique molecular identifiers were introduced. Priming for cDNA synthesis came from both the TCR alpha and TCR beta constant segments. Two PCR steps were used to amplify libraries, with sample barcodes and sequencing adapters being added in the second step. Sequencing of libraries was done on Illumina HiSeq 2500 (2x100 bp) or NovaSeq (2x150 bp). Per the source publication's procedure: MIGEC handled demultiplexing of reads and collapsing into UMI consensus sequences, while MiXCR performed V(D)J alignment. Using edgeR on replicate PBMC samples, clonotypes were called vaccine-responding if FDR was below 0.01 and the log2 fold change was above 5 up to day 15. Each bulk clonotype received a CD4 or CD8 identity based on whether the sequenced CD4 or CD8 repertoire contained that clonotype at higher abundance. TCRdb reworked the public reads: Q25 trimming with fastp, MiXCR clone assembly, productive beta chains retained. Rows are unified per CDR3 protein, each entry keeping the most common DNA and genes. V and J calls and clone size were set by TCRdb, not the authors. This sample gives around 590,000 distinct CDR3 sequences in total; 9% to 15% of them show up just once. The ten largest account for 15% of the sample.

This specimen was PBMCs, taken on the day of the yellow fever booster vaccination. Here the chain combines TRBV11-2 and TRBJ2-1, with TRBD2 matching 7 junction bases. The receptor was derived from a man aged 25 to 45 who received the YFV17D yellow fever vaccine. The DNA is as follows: TGTGCCAGCAGCTCCTCGACTAGCTCGGACTACAATGAGCAGTTCTTC. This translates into CASSSSTSSDYNEQFF.